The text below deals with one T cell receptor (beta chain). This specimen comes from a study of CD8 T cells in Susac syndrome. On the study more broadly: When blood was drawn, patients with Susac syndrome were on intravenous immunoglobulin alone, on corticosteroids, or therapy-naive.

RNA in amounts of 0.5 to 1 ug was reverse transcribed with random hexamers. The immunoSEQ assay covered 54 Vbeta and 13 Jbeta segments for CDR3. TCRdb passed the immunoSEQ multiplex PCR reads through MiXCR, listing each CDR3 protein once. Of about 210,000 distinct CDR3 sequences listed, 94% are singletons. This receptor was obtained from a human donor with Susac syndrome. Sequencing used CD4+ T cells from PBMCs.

CDR3 residues: CASSATDNNSPLHF. The DNA of the CDR3 is TGTGCCAGCAGTGCGACAGATAACAATTCACCCCTCCACTTT. The chain uses TRBV2 and TRBJ1-6, with a tentative D call TRBD1 (5 bases). CDR3 length: 14 residues. V lost 4 bases to trimming and J lost 7 bases, with 11 bases between them. Germline V gene sequence: CDR1 SNHLY, CDR2 FYNNEI. Using reference TRBV2 and TRBJ1-6 for the parts outside the CDR3, the full variable domain is EPEVTQTPSHQVTQMGQEVILRCVPISNHLYFYWYRQILGQKVEFLVSFYNNEISEKSEIFDDQFSVERPDGSNFTLKIRSTKLEDSAMYFCASSATDNNSPLHFGNGTRLTVT.